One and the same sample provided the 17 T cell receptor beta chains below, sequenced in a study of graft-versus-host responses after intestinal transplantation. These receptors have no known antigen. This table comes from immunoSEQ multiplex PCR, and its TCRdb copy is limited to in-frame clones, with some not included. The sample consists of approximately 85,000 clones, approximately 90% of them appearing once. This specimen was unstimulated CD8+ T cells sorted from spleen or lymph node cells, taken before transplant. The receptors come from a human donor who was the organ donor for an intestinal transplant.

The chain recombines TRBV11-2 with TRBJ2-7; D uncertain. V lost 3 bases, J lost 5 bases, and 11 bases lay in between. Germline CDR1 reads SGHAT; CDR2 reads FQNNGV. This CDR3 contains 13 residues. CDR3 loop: CASSFVPLDEQYF. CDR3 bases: TGTGCCAGCAGCTTCGTGCCCCTGGACGAGCAGTACTTC.

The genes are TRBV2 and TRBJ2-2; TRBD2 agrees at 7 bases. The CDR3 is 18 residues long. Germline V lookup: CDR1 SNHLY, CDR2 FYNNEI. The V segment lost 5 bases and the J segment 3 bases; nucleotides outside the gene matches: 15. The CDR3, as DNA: TGTGCCAGCAGTTGGGGGGAGGGACCCTTTCTTGACACCGGGGAGCTGTTTTTT. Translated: CASSWGEGPFLDTGELFF.

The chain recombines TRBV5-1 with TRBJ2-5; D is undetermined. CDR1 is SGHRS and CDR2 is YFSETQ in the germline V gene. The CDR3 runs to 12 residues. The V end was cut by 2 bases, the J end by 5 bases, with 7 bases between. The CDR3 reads CASSFVTETQYF. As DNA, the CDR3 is TGCGCCAGCAGCTTTGTCACGGAGACCCAGTACTTC.

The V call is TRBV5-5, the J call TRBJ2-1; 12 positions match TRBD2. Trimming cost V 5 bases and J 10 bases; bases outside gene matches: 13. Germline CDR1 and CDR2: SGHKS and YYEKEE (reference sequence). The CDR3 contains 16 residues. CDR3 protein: CASSLGLAGTFGEQFF. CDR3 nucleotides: TGTGCCAGCAGTTTAGGACTAGCGGGGACCTTCGGGGAGCAGTTCTTC.

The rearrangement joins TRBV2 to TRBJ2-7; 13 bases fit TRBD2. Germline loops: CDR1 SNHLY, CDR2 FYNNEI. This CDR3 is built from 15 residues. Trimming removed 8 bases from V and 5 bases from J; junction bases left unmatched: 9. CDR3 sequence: CASAFQGLAGDEQYF. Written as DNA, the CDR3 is TGTGCCAGCGCCTTTCAAGGACTAGCGGGAGACGAGCAGTACTTC. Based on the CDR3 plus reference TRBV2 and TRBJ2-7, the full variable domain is EPEVTQTPSHQVTQMGQEVILRCVPISNHLYFYWYRQILGQKVEFLVSFYNNEISEKSEIFDDQFSVERPDGSNFTLKIRSTKLEDSAMYFCASAFQGLAGDEQYFGPGTRLTVT.

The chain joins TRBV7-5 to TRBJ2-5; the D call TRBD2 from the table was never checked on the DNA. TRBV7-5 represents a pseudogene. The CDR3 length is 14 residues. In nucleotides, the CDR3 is TGTGTCAGAAGCCCCGGACTTACGTTAGAGACCCAGTACTTC. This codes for CVRSPGLTLETQYF.

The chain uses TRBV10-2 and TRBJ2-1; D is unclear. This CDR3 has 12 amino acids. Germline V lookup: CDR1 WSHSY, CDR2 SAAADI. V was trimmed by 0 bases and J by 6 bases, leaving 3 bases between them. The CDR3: CASSESSNEQFF. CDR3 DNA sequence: TGCGCCAGCAGTGAGTCTAGCAATGAGCAGTTCTTC.

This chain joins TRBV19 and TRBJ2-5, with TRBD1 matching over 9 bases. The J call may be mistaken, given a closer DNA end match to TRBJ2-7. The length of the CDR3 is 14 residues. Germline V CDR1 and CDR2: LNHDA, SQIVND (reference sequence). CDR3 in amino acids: CASSSTGGAYEQYF. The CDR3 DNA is TGTGCCAGTAGTAGCACAGGGGGCGCGTACGAGCAGTACTTC.

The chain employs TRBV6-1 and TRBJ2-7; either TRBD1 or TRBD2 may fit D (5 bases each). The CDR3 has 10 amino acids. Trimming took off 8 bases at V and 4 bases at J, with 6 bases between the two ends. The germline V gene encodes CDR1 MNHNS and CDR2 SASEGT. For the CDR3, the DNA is TGTGCCAGCGGGACGTACGAGCAGTACTTC. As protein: CASGTYEQYF.

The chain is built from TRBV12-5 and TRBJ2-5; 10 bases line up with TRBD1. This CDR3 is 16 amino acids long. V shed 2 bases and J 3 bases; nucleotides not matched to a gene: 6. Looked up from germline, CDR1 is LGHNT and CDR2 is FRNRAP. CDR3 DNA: TGTGCTAGTGGTTTGTTAGGACAGGGGGTGGAAGAGACCCAGTACTTC. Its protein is CASGLLGQGVEETQYF.

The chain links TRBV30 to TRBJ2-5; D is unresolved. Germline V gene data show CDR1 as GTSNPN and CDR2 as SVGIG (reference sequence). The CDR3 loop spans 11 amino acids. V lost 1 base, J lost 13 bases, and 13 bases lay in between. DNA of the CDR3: TGTGCCTGGAGTGGTAACTACGAGCGGTACTTC. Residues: CAWSGNYERYF.

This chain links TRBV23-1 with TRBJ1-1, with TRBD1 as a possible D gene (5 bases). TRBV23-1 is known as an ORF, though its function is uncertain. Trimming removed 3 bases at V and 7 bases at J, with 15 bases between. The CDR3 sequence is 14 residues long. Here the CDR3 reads CASSHPRPGDEAFF. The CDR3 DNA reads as TGCGCCAGCAGTCACCCCCGACCGGGGGATGAAGCTTTCTTT.

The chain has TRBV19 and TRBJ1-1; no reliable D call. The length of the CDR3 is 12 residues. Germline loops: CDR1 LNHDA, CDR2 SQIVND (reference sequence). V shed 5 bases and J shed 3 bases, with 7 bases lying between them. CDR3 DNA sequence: TGTGCCAGTAGTCCGGGCCACACTGAAGCTTTCTTT. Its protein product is CASSPGHTEAFF.

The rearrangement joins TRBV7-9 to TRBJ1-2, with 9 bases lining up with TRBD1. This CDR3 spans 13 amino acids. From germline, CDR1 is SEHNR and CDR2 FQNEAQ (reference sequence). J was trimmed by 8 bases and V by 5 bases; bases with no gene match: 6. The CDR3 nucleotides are TGTGCCAGCAGCCCCGGGACAGGGTCCGGCTACACCTTC. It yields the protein CASSPGTGSGYTF.

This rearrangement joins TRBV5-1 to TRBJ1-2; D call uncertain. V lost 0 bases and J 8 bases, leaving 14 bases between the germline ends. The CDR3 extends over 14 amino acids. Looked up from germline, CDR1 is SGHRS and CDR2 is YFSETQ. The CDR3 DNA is TGCGCCAGCAGCTTGGCTGGCAGGCCGGGGGGCTACACCTTC. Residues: CASSLAGRPGGYTF.

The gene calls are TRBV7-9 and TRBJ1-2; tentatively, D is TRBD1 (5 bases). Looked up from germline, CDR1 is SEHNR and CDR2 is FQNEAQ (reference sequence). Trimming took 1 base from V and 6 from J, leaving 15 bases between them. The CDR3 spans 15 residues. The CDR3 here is CASSLVAGMGNGYTF. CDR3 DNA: TGTGCCAGCAGCTTAGTGGCAGGGATGGGGAATGGCTACACCTTC. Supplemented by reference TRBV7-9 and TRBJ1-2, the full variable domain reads DTGVSQNPRHKITKRGQNVTFRCDPISEHNRLYWYRQTLGQGPEFLTYFQNEAQLEKSRLLSDRFSAERPKGSFSTLEIQRTEQGDSAMYLCASSLVAGMGNGYTFGSGTRLTVV.

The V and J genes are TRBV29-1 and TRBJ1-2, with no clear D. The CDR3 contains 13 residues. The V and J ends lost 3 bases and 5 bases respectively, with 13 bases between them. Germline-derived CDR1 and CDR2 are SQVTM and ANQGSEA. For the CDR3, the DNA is TGCAGCGTTGAGGACGGCTCGGCTTATGGCTACACCTTC. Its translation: CSVEDGSAYGYTF. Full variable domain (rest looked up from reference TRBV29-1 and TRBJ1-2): SAVISQKPSRDICQRGTSLTIQCQVDSQVTMMFWYRQQPGQSLTLIATANQGSEATYESGFVIDKFPISRPNLTFSTLTVSNMSPEDSSIYLCSVEDGSAYGYTFGSGTRLTVV.